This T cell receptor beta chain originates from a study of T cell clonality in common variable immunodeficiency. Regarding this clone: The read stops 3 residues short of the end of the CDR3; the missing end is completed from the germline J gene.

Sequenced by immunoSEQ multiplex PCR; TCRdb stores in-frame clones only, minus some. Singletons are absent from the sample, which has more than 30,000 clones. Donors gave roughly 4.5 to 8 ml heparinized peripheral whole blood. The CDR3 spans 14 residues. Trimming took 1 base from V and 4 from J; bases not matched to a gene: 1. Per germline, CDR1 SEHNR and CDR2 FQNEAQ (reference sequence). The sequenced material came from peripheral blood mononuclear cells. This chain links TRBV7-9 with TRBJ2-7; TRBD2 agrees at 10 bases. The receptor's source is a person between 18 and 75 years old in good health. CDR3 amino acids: CASSLEAGGYEQYF. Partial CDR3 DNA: TGTGCCAGCAGCTTAGAAGCGGGAGGGTACGAG.